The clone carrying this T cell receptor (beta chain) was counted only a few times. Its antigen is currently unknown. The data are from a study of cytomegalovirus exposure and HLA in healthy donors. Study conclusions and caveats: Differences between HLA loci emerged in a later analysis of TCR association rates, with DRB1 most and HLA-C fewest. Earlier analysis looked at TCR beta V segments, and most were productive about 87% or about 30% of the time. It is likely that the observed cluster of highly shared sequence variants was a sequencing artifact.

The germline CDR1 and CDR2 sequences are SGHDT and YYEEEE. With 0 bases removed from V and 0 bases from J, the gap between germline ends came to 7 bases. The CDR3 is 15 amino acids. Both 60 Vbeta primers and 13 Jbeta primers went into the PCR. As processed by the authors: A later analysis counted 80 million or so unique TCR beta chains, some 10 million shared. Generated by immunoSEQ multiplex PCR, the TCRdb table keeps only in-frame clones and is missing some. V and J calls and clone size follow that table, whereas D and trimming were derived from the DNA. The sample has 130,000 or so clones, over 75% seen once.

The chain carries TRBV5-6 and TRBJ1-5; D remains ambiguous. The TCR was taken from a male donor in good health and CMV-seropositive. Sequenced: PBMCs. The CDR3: CASSLGAYSNQPQHF. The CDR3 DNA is TGTGCCAGCAGCTTGGGGGCCTATAGCAATCAGCCCCAGCATTTT.